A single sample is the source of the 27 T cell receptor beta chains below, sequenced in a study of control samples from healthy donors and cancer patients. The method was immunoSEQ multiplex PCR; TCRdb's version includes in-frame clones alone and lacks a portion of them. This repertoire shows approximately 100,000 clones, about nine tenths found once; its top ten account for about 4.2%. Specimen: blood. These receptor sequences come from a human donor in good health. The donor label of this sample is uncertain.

The CDR3 DNA sequence: TGTGCCAGCAGCCTTACCCCGGGACCCCGGGCAAACACCATATATTTT. It specifies CASSLTPGPRANTIYF. The chain recombines TRBV11-2 with TRBJ1-3, with TRBD1 as a possible D gene (5 bases). The CDR3 totals 16 residues. Germline CDR1 and CDR2: SGHAT and FQNNGV. V dropped 5 bases and J dropped 6 bases, with 20 bases sitting between them.

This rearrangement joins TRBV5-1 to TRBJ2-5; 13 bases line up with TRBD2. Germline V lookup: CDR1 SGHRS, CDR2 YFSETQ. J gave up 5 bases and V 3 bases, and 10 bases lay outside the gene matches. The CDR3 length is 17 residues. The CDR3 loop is CASSSRLAGGVRETQYF. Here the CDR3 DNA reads TGCGCCAGCAGCTCTCGACTAGCGGGGGGTGTACGTGAGACCCAGTACTTC.

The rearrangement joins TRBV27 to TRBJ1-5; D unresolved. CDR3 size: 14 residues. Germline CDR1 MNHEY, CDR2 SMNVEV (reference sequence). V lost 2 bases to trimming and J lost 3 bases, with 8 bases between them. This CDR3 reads CASSLRGPNQPQHF. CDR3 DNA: TGTGCCAGCAGTTTACGGGGTCCCAATCAGCCCCAGCATTTT.

The CDR3 region is CASSPPAGGQPQHF. The CDR3 region has the DNA TGTGCCAGCTCACCACCAGCAGGGGGCCAGCCCCAGCATTTT. The chain employs TRBV18 and TRBJ1-5, with 8 positions matching TRBD1. The V gene end was trimmed by 0 bases and the J gene end by 7 bases; junction bases not matched to a gene: 2. This CDR3 has 14 amino acids. Looked up from germline, CDR1 is KGHSH and CDR2 is LQKENI.

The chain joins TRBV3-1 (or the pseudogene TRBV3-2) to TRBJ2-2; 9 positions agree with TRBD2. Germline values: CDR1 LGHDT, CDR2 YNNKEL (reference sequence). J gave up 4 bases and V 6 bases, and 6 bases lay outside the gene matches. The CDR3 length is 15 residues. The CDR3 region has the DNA TGTGCCAGCAGAACCGGGACTAGCTCCACCGGGGAGCTGTTTTTT. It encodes CASRTGTSSTGELFF.

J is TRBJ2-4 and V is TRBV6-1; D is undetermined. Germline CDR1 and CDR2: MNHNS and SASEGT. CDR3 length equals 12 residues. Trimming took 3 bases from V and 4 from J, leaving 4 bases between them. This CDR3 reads CASSEGKNIQYF. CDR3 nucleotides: TGTGCCAGCAGTGAGGGGAAAAACATTCAGTACTTC.

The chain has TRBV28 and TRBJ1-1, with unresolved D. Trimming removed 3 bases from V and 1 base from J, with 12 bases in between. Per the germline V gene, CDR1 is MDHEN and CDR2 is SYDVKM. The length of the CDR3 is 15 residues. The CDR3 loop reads CASSFPGPGNTEAFF. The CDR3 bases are TGTGCCAGCAGTTTCCCCGGACCTGGGAACACTGAAGCTTTCTTT.

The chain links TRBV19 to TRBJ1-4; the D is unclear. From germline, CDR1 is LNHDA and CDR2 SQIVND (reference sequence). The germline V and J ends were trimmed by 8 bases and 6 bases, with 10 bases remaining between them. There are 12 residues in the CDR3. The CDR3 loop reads CASAGWDEKLFF. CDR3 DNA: TGTGCCAGTGCGGGTTGGGATGAAAAACTGTTTTTT.

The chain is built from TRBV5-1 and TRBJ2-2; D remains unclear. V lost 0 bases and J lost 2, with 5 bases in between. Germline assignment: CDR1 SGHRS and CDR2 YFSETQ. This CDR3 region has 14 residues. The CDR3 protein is CASSLDGNTGELFF. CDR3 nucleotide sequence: TGCGCCAGCAGCTTGGACGGTAACACCGGGGAGCTGTTTTTT.

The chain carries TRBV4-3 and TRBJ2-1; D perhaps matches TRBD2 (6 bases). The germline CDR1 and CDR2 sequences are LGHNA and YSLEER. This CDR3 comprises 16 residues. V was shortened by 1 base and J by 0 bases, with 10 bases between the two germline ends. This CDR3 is CASSQAYGSSYNEQFF. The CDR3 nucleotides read TGCGCCAGCAGCCAAGCCTACGGGAGCTCCTACAATGAGCAGTTCTTC.

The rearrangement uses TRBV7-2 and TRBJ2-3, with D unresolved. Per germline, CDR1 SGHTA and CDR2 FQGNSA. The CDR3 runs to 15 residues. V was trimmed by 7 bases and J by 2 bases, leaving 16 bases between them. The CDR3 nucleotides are TGTGCCAGCACCCCCGGTAGGGTGTTCACAGATACGCAGTATTTT. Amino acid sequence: CASTPGRVFTDTQYF. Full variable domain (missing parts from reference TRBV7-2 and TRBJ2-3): GAGVSQSPSNKVTEKGKDVELRCDPISGHTALYWYRQSLGQGLEFLIYFQGNSAPDKSGLPSDRFSAERTGGSVSTLTIQRTQQEDSAVYLCASTPGRVFTDTQYFGPGTRLTVL.

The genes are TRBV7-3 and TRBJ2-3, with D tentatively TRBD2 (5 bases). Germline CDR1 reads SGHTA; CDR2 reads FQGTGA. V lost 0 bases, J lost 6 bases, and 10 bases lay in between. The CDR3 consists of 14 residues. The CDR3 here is CASSLTAGPDTQYF. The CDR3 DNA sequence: TGTGCCAGCAGCTTAACGGCGGGTCCCGATACGCAGTATTTT.

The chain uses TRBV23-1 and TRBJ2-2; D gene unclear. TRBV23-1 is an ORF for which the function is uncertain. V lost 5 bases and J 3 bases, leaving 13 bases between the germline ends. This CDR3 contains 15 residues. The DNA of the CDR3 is TGCGCCAGCAGTGTAGTTTGGGCTGACACCGGGGAGCTGTTTTTT. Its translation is CASSVVWADTGELFF.

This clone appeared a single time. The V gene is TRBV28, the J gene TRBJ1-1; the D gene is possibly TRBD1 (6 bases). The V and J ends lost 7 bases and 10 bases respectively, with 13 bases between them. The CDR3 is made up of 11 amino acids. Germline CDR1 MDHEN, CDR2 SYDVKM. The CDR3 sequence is CASTDGQRAFF. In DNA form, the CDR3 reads TGTGCCAGCACGGACGGACAGCGAGCTTTCTTT. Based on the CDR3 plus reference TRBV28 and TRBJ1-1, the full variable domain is DVKVTQSSRYLVKRTGEKVFLECVQDMDHENMFWYRQDPGLGLRLIYFSYDVKMKEKGDIPEGYSVSREKKERFSLILESASTNQTSMYLCASTDGQRAFFGQGTRLTVV.

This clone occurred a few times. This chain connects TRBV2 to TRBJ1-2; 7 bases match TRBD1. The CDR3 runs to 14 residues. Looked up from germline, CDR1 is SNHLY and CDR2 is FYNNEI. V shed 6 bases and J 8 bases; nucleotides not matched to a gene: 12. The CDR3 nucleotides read TGTGCCAGCAGAACCGACCAGGGGGTAGGCGGCTACACCTTC. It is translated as CASRTDQGVGGYTF.

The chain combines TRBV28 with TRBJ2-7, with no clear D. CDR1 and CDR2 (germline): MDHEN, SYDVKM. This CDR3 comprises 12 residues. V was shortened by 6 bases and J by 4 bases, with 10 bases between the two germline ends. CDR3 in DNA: TGTGCCAGCAGCCCGAACCCGTACGAGCAGTACTTC. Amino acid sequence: CASSPNPYEQYF.

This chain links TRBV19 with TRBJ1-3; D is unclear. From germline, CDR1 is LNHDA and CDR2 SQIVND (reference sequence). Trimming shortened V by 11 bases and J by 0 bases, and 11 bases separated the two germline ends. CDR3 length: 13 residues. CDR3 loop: CAVTHDSGNTIYF. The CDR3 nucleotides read TGTGCCGTCACACACGACTCTGGAAACACCATATATTTT. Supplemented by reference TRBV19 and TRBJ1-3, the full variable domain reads DGGITQSPKYLFRKEGQNVTLSCEQNLNHDAMYWYRQDPGQGLRLIYYSQIVNDFQKGDIAEGYSVSREKKESFPLTVTSAQKNPTAFYLCAVTHDSGNTIYFGEGSWLTVV.

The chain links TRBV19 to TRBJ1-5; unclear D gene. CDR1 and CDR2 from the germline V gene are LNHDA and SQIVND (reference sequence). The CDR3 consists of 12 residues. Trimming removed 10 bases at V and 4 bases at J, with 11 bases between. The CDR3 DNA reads TGTGCCACCAAGTGGGGAAATCAGCCCCAGCATTTT. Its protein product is CATKWGNQPQHF.

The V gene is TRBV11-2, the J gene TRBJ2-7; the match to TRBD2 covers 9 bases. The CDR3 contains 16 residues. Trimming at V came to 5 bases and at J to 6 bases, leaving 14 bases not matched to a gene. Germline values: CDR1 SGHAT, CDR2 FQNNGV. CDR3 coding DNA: TGTGCCAGCAGCATAGCGATTGCGGGGGGGCTTGTCGAGCAGTACTTC. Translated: CASSIAIAGGLVEQYF.

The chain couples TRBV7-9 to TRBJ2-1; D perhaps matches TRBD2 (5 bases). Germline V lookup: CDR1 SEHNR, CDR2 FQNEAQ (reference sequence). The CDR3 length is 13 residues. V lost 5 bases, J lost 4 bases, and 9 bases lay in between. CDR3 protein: CASSPGVYNEQFF. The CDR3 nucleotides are TGTGCCAGCAGCCCCGGGGTGTACAATGAGCAGTTCTTC.

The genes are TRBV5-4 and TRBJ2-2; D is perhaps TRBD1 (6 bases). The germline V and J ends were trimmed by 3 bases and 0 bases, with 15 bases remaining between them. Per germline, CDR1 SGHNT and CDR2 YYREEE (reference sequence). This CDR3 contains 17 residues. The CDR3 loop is CASSSLKDSSNTGELFF. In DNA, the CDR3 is TGTGCCAGCAGCTCGCTCAAGGACAGCTCGAACACCGGGGAGCTGTTTTTT. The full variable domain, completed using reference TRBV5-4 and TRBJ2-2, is ETGVTQSPTHLIKTRGQQVTLRCSSQSGHNTVSWYQQALGQGPQFIFQYYREEENGRGNFPPRFSGLQFPNYSSELNVNALELDDSALYLCASSSLKDSSNTGELFFGEGSRLTVL.

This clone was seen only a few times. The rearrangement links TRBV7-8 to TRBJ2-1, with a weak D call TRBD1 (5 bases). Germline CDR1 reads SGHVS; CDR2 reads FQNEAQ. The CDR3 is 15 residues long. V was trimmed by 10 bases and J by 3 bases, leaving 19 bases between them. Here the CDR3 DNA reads TGTGCCACCAAAAGGGCGGCGGACAACTACAATGAGCAGTTCTTC. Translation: CATKRAADNYNEQFF. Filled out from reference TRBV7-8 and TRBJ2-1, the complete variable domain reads GAGVSQSPRYKVAKRGQDVALRCDPISGHVSLFWYQQALGQGPEFLTYFQNEAQLDKSGLPSDRFFAERPEGSVSTLKIQRTQQEDSAVYLCATKRAADNYNEQFFGPGTRLTVL.

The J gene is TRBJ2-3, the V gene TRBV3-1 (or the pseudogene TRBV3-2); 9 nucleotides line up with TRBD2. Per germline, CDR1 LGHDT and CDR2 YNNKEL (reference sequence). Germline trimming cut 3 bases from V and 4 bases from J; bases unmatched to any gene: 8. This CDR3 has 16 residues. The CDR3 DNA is TGTGCCAGCAGCCAGGCTAGCGGGGTCAAACCAGATACGCAGTATTTT. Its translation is CASSQASGVKPDTQYF.

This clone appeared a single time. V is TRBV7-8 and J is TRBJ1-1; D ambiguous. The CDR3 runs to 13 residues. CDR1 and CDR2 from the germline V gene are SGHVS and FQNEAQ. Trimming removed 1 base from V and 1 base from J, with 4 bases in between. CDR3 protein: CASSLVPNTEAFF. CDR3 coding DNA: TGTGCCAGCAGCTTAGTTCCGAACACTGAAGCTTTCTTT.

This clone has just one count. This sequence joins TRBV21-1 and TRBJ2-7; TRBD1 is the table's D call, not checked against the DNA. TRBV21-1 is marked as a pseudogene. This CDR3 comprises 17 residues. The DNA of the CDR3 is TGTGCCAGCAGCAAAGAATCGAGGACAGGGACCTCCTACGAGCAGTACTTC. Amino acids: CASSKESRTGTSYEQYF.

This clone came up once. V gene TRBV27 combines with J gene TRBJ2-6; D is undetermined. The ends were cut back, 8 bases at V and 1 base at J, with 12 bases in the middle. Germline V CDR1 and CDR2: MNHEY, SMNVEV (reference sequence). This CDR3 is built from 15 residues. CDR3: CASRSSGSGANVLTF. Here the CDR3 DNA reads TGTGCCAGCCGGTCGAGTGGTTCTGGGGCCAACGTCCTGACTTTC.

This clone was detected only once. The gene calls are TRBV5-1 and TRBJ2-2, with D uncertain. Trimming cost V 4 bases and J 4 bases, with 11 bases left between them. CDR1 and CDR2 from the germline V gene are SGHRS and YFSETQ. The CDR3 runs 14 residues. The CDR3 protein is CASSRVLGTGELFF. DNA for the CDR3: TGCGCCAGCAGCAGGGTTTTGGGCACCGGGGAGCTGTTTTTT.